This is a list of T cell receptor beta chains from one sample in a study of blood T cells in healthy people across ages. MiXCR, run by TCRdb on the 5' RACE reads, gives a single entry per CDR3 protein. The table records over a million distinct CDR3 sequences, more than 35% of them present only once. Sequencing input: blood. These receptors all stem from a woman aged 55 to 70 in good health. The CDR3 runs from the conserved cysteine through the conserved F or W. A D gene is named only where the DNA matches it firmly. Clone size is not always given. Where it is, it says once, few, many or a class for expanded clones.

V: TRBV6-1; J: TRBJ2-7; size: -; D: -; CDR3: CASSEGLDSSCEQYF; DNA: TGTGCCAGCAGTGAAGGATTGGATTCCTCCTGCGAGCAGTACTTC
V: TRBV27; J: TRBJ2-2; size: -; D: -; CDR3: CASSLLWQPNTGELFF; DNA: TGTGCCAGCAGTTTACTCTGGCAGCCGAACACCGGGGAGCTGTTTTTT
V: TRBV6-2/TRBV6-3; J: TRBJ2-3; size: -; D: -; CDR3: CASRTGTVDTQYF; DNA: TGTGCCAGCAGAACCGGGACTGTGGATACGCAGTATTTT
V: TRBV3-1; J: TRBJ2-5; size: few; D: -; CDR3: CASSLRDRVGTQYF; DNA: TGTGCCAGCAGCCTCCGGGACCGGGTCGGGACCCAGTACTTC
V: TRBV7-9; J: TRBJ2-7; size: once; D: -; CDR3: CASSHSGGNYEQYF; DNA: TGTGCCAGCAGCCATTCGGGGGGCAACTACGAGCAGTACTTC
V: TRBV9; J: TRBJ2-7; size: many; D: -; CDR3: CASSAGGSPHEQYF; DNA: TGTGCCAGCAGCGCAGGTGGGTCTCCCCACGAGCAGTACTTC
V: TRBV29-1; J: TRBJ2-5; size: many; D: -; CDR3: CSVSLTAVQETQYF; DNA: TGCAGCGTTTCGTTGACCGCAGTCCAAGAGACCCAGTACTTC
V: TRBV11-2; J: TRBJ2-2; size: -; D: -; CDR3: CASSPGQGLAGSTGELFF; DNA: TGTGCCAGCAGCCCTGGACAGGGGCTAGCGGGATCGACCGGGGAGCTGTTTTTT
V: TRBV10-3; J: TRBJ2-2; size: -; D: -; CDR3: CAITPGGDTGELFF; DNA: TGTGCCATCACCCCCGGAGGGGACACCGGGGAGCTGTTTTTT
V: TRBV5-5; J: TRBJ1-2; size: -; D: TRBD1; CDR3: CASRGTASGYTF; DNA: TGTGCCAGCAGGGGGACAGCAAGTGGCTACACCTTC
V: TRBV5-1; J: TRBJ2-4; size: few; D: -; CDR3: CASSLQGEDKNIQYF; DNA: TGCGCCAGCAGCTTGCAGGGGGAGGACAAAAACATTCAGTACTTC
V: TRBV6-4; J: TRBJ2-3; size: -; D: TRBD2; CDR3: CASSDSGLAVTDTQYF; DNA: TGTGCCAGCAGTGACTCGGGACTAGCGGTTACAGATACGCAGTATTTT
V: TRBV29-1; J: TRBJ2-3; size: few; D: TRBD2; CDR3: CSSGDYPRVQYF; DNA: TGCAGCTCCGGGGACTACCCACGGGTTCAGTATTTT
V: TRBV3-1; J: TRBJ2-7; size: many; D: -; CDR3: CASSQNGDGTIMGYEQYF; DNA: TGTGCCAGCAGCCAAAATGGGGACGGAACTATCATGGGGTACGAGCAGTACTTC
V: TRBV21-1; J: TRBJ2-1; size: -; D: -; CDR3: CASSLPSRDRAYNEQFF; DNA: TGTGCCAGCAGCCTCCCTTCCCGGGACAGGGCCTACAATGAGCAGTTCTTC
V: TRBV15; J: TRBJ2-2; size: -; D: -; CDR3: CATSGAHPLGPKRGELFF; DNA: TGTGCCACCAGCGGAGCCCACCCTCTGGGACCAAAAAGGGGGGAGCTGTTTTTT
V: TRBV7-2; J: TRBJ1-1; size: -; D: -; CDR3: CASSLGGTSNTEAFF; DNA: TGTGCCAGCAGCTTGGGAGGGACATCCAACACTGAAGCTTTCTTT
V: TRBV20-1; J: TRBJ1-1; size: -; D: TRBD1; CDR3: CSTETGGTEAFF; DNA: TGCAGCACCGAGACAGGGGGCACTGAAGCTTTCTTT
V: TRBV2; J: TRBJ1-6; size: -; D: -; CDR3: CASRDRNYNSPLHF; DNA: TGTGCCAGCAGAGACAGGAACTATAATTCACCCCTCCACTTT
V: TRBV20-1; J: TRBJ1-2; size: -; D: TRBD1; CDR3: CSARTGVSNYGYTF; DNA: TGCAGTGCCAGGACAGGGGTGTCTAACTATGGCTACACCTTC
V: TRBV5-1; J: TRBJ1-2; size: few; D: TRBD1; CDR3: CASSPDRATYGYTF; DNA: TGCGCCAGCAGCCCGGACAGGGCCACCTATGGCTACACCTTC
V: TRBV12-3/TRBV12-4; J: TRBJ2-1; size: -; D: -; CDR3: CASGVGNEQFF; DNA: TGTGCCAGCGGGGTCGGGAATGAGCAGTTTTTC
V: TRBV3-1; J: TRBJ2-7; size: -; D: TRBD2; CDR3: CASSRGTSGFYEQYF; DNA: TGTGCCAGCAGCCGGGGGACTAGCGGTTTCTACGAGCAGTACTTC
V: TRBV5-1; J: TRBJ2-7; size: -; D: -; CDR3: CASSSDSEQPYEQYF; DNA: TGCGCCAGCAGCTCAGACAGCGAACAGCCCTACGAGCAGTACTTC
V: TRBV27; J: TRBJ2-7; size: few; D: TRBD2; CDR3: CASSLSDSAGGSYNEQYF; DNA: TGTGCCAGCAGTTTATCAGATAGTGCGGGAGGGTCATACAACGAGCAGTACTTC
V: TRBV2; J: TRBJ1-1; size: -; D: -; CDR3: CASRRLVMNTEAFF; DNA: TGTGCCAGCAGACGGCTAGTCATGAACACTGAAGCTTTCTTT
V: TRBV7-9; J: TRBJ2-6; size: few; D: TRBD1; CDR3: CASSLYRGSFWSGANVLTF; DNA: TGTGCCAGCAGCTTATACAGGGGCTCCTTTTGGTCTGGGGCCAACGTCCTGACTTTC
V: TRBV12-3/TRBV12-4; J: TRBJ1-1; size: once; D: -; CDR3: CASSHVGGYTEAFF; DNA: TGTGCCAGCAGCCACGTGGGAGGGTATACTGAAGCTTTCTTT
V: TRBV7-9; J: TRBJ2-3; size: once; D: -; CDR3: CASSLGVRMQYF; DNA: TGTGCCAGCAGCTTAGGGGTGAGAATGCAGTATTTT
V: TRBV20-1; J: TRBJ2-3; size: -; D: -; CDR3: CSATYQDTQYF; DNA: TGCAGTGCTACCTATCAGGATACGCAGTATTTT
V: TRBV29-1; J: TRBJ2-1; size: few; D: -; CDR3: CSVAQISNEQFF; DNA: TGCAGCGTTGCCCAAATTTCCAATGAGCAGTTCTTC
V: TRBV12-3/TRBV12-4; J: TRBJ2-7; size: -; D: TRBD2; CDR3: CASSLEMASGTYNEQYF; DNA: TGTGCCAGCAGTTTAGAAATGGCTAGCGGGACCTACAATGAGCAGTACTTC
V: TRBV7-2; J: TRBJ2-5; size: many; D: TRBD2; CDR3: CASSLATSGAWETQYF; DNA: TGTGCCAGCAGCTTAGCGACTAGCGGAGCCTGGGAGACCCAGTACTTC
V: TRBV6-1; J: TRBJ2-5; size: few; D: -; CDR3: CASSEGNTRGIQETQYF; DNA: TGTGCCAGCAGTGAAGGGAACACCCGGGGGATCCAAGAGACCCAGTACTTC
V: TRBV27; J: TRBJ2-7; size: -; D: -; CDR3: CASTARSGVVYEQYF; DNA: TGTGCCAGCACCGCCCGATCGGGGGTGGTCTACGAGCAGTACTTC
V: TRBV7-6; J: TRBJ2-3; size: -; D: -; CDR3: CASSGASTDTQYF; DNA: TGTGCCAGCAGCGGAGCTAGCACAGATACGCAGTATTTT